This TCR beta chain derives from a study of identifying expanded T cells in peripheral blood. During the collection period, no donor immune events like infections were recorded. The J segment lost 3 bases and the V segment lost 4 bases, leaving 5 bases of the junction unmatched. The CDR3 runs 15 residues. Germline V gene sequence: CDR1 SGHAT, CDR2 FQDESV (reference sequence). This table comes from immunoSEQ multiplex PCR, and its TCRdb copy is limited to in-frame clones, with some not included. The profile shows approximately 140,000 clones, 65% to 90% of them singletons. V is TRBV11-1 and J is TRBJ2-3; 9 bases agree with TRBD2. Sequencing used blood. This sequence originates from a person between 18 and 69 years old in good health. The CDR3 region has the DNA TGTGCCAGCAGCTCGCGGACTAGCGCGACAGATACGCAGTATTTT. Encoded protein: CASSSRTSATDTQYF.